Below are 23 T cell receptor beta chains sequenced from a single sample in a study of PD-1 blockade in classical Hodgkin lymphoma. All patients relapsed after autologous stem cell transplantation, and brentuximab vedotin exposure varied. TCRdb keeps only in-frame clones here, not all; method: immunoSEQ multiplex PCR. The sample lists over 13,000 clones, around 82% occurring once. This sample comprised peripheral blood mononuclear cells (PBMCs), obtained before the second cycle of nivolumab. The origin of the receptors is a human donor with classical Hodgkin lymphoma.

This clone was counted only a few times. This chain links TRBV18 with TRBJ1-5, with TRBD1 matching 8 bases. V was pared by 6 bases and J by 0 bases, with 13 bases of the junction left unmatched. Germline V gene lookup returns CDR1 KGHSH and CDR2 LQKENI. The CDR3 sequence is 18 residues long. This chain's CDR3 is CASSLFGTGTLSNQPQHF. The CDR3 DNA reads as TGTGCCAGCTCTCTCTTCGGGACAGGAACTCTTAGCAATCAGCCCCAGCATTTT.

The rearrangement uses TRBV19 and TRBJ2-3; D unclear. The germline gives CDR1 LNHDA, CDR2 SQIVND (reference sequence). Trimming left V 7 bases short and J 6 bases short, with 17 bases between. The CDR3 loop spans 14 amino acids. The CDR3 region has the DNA TGTGCCAGTAAGGCTCAAGAGTATAAGGATACGCAGTATTTT. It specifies CASKAQEYKDTQYF.

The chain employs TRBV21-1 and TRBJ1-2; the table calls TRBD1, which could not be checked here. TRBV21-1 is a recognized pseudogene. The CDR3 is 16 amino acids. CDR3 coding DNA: TGTGCCAGCAGCAAAGAGCGACAGGATTCTAACTATGGCTACACCTTC. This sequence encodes CASSKERQDSNYGYTF.

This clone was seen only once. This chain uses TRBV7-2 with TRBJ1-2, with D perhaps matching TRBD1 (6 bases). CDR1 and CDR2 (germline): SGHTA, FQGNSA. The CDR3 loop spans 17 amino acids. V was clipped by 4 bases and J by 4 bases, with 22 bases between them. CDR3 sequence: CASSSPRGGAFGYGYTF. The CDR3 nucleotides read TGTGCCAGCAGCTCACCCCGCGGGGGCGCTTTTGGCTATGGCTACACCTTC.

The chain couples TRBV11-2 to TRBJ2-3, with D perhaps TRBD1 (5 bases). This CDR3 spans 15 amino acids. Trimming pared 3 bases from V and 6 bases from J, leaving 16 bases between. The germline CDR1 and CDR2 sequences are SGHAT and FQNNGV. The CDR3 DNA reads TGTGCCAGCAGCTTCCAGGGTAACCTAGGGGATACGCAGTATTTT. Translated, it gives CASSFQGNLGDTQYF. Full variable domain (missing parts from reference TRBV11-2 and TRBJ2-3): EAGVAQSPRYKIIEKRQSVAFWCNPISGHATLYWYQQILGQGPKLLIQFQNNGVVDDSQLPKDRFSAERLKGVDSTLKIQPAKLEDSAVYLCASSFQGNLGDTQYFGPGTRLTVL.

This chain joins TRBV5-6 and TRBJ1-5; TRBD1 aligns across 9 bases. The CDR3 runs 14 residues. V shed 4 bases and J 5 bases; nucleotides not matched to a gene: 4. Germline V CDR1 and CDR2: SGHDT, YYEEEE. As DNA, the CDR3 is TGTGCCAGCAGCCAGGGACAGGGCCATCAGCCCCAGCATTTT. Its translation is CASSQGQGHQPQHF.

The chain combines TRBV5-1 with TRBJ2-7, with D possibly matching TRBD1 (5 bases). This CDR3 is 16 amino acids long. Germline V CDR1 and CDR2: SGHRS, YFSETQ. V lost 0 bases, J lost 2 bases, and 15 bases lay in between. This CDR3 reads CASSLGGSSGAYEQYF. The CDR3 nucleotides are TGCGCCAGCAGCTTGGGGGGCTCTAGTGGGGCCTACGAGCAGTACTTC. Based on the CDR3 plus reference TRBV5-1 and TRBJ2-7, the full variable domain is KAGVTQTPRYLIKTRGQQVTLSCSPISGHRSVSWYQQTPGQGLQFLFEYFSETQRNKGNFPGRFSGRQFSNSRSEMNVSTLELGDSALYLCASSLGGSSGAYEQYFGPGTRLTVT.

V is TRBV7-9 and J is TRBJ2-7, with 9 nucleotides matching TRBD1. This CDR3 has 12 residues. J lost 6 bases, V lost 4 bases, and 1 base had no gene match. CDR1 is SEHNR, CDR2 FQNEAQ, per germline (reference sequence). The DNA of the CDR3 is TGTGCCAGCAGCTCGACAGGGGGCGAGCAGTACTTC. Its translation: CASSSTGGEQYF.

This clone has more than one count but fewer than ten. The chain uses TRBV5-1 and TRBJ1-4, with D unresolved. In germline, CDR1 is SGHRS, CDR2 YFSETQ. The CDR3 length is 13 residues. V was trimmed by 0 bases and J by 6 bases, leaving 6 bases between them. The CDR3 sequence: CASSLAGDEKLFF. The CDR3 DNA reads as TGCGCCAGCAGCTTGGCCGGAGATGAAAAACTGTTTTTT.

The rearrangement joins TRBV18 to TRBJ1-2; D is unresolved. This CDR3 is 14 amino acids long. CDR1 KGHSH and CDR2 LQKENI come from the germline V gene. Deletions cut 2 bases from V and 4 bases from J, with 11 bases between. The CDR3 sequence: CASSPGPAGYGYTF. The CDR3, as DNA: TGTGCCAGCTCACCAGGGCCTGCGGGCTATGGCTACACCTTC.

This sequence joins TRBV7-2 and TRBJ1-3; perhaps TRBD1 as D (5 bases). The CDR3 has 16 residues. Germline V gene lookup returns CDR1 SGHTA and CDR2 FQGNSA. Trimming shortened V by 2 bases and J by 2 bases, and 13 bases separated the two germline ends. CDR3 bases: TGTGCCAGCAGCTTAATTGGCGGGGGTACTGGAAACACCATATATTTT. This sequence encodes CASSLIGGGTGNTIYF.

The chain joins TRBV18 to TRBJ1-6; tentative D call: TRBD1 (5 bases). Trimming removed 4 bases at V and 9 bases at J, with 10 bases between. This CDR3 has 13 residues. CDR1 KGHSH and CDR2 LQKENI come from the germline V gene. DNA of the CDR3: TGTGCCAGCTCACGACAGCTTGGTTCACCCCTCCACTTT. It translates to CASSRQLGSPLHF.

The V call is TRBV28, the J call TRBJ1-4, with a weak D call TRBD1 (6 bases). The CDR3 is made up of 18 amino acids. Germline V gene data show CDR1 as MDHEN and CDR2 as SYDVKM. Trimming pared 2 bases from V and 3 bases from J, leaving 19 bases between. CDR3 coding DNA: TGTGCCAGCAGTTTAACCCTACAGGGAAATACTCCTAATGAAAAACTGTTTTTT. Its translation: CASSLTLQGNTPNEKLFF.

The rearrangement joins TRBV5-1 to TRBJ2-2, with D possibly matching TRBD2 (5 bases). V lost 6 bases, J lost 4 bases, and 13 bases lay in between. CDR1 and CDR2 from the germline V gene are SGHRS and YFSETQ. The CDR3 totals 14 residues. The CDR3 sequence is CASNERAGTGELFF. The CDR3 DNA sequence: TGCGCCAGCAATGAGAGGGCGGGCACCGGGGAGCTGTTTTTT.

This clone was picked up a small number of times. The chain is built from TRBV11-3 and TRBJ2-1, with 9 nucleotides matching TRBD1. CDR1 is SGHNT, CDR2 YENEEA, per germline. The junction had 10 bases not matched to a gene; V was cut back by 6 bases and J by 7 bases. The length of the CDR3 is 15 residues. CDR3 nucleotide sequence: TGTGCCAGCAGTCGCACAGGGGGCTCTTTAAATGAGCAGTTCTTC. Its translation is CASSRTGGSLNEQFF. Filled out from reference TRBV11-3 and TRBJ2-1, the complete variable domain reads EAGVVQSPRYKIIEKKQPVAFWCNPISGHNTLYWYLQNLGQGPELLIRYENEEAVDDSQLPKDRFSAERLKGVDSTLKIQPAELGDSAVYLCASSRTGGSLNEQFFGPGTRLTVL.

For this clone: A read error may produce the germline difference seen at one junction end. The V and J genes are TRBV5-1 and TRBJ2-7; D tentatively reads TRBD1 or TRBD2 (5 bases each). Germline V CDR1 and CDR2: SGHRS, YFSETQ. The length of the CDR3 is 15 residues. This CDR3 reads CEHPPPLTARGEQYF. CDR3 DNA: TGTGAGCACCCACCCCCCTTAACAGCGAGGGGTGAGCAGTACTTC.

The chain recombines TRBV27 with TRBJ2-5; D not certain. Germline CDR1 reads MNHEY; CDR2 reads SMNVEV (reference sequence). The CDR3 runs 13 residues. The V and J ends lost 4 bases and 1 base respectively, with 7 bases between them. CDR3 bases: TGTGCCAGCAGTTACTGGGGCCAAGAGACCCAGTACTTC. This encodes CASSYWGQETQYF.

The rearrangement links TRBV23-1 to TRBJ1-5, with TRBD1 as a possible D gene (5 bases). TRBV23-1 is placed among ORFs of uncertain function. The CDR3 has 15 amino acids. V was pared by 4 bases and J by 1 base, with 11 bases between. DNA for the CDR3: TGCGCCAGCAGTCGGGGGAGAAGAAGCAATCAGCCCCAGCATTTT. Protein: CASSRGRRSNQPQHF.

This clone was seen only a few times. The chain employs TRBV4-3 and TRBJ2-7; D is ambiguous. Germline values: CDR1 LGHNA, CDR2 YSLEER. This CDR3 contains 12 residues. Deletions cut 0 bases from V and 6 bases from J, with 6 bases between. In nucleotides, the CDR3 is TGCGCCAGCAGCCAAGATTTTGGCGAGCAGTACTTC. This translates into CASSQDFGEQYF.

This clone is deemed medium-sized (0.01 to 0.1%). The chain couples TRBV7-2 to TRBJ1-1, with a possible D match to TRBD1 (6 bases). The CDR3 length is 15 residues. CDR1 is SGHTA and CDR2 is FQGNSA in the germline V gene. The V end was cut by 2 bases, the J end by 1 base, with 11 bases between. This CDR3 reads CASSLSSQGNTEAFF. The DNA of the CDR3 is TGTGCCAGCAGCTTATCGTCACAGGGGAACACTGAAGCTTTCTTT.

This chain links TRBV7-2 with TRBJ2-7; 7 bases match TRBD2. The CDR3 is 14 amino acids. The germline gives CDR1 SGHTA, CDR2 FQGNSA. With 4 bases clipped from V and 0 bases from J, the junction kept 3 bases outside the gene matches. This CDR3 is CASSSGLNSYEQYF. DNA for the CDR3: TGTGCCAGCAGCTCGGGACTAAACTCCTACGAGCAGTACTTC.

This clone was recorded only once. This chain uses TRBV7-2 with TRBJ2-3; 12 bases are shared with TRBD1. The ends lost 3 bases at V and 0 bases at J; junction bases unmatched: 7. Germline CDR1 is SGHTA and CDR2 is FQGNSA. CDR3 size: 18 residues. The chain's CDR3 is CASSFSGTGGRSTDTQYF. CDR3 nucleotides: TGTGCCAGCAGCTTCTCCGGGACAGGGGGCCGAAGCACAGATACGCAGTATTTT.

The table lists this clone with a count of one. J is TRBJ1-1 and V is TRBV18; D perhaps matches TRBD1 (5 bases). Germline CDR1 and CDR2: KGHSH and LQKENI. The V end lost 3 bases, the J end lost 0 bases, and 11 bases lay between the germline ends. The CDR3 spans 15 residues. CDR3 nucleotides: TGTGCCAGCTCACCTCAAGGGGTCGTGAACACTGAAGCTTTCTTT. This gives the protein CASSPQGVVNTEAFF.